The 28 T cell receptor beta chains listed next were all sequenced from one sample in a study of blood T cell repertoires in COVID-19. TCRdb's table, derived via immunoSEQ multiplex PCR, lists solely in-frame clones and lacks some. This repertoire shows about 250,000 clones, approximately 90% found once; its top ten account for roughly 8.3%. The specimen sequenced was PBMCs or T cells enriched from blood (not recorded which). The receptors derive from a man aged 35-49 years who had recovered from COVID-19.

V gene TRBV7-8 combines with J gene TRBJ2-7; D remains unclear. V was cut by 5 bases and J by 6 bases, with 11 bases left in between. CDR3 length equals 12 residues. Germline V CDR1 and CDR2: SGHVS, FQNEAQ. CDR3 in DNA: TGTGCCAGCAGCAGGCTATCGGGCGAGCAGTACTTC. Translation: CASSRLSGEQYF. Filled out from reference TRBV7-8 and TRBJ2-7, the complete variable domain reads GAGVSQSPRYKVAKRGQDVALRCDPISGHVSLFWYQQALGQGPEFLTYFQNEAQLDKSGLPSDRFFAERPEGSVSTLKIQRTQQEDSAVYLCASSRLSGEQYFGPGTRLTVT.

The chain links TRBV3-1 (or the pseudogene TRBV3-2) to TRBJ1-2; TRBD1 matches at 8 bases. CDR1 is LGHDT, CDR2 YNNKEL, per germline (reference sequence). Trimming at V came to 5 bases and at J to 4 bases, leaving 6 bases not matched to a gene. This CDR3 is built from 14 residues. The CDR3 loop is CASSSGTGLYGYTF. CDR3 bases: TGTGCCAGCAGCTCGGGGACAGGACTCTATGGCTACACCTTC.

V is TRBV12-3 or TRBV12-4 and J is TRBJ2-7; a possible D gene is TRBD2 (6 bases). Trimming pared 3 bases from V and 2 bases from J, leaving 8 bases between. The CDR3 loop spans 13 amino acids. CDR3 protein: CASSLGLPYEQYF. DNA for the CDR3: TGTGCCAGCAGTTTGGGACTTCCCTACGAGCAGTACTTC.

DNA for the CDR3: TGCGCCAGCAGCTTGGAGGGCCGAGCGGGACTGAACACAGATACGCAGTATTTT. This gives the protein CASSLEGRAGLNTDTQYF. J is TRBJ2-3 and V is TRBV5-1; 7 bases are a match to TRBD2. Germline CDR1 and CDR2: SGHRS and YFSETQ. This CDR3 spans 18 amino acids. V lost 0 bases, J lost 2 bases, and 12 bases stayed unmatched.

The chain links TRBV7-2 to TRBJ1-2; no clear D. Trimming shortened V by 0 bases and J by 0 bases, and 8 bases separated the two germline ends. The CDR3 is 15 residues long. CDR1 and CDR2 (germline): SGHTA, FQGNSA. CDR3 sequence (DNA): TGTGCCAGCAGCTTAGCGGCCGGAGCTAACTATGGCTACACCTTC. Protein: CASSLAAGANYGYTF.

The CDR3 DNA reads as TGTGCCAGCAGTTTAGGGCCTAGCGGTATCTCCTACGAGCAGTACTTC. This encodes CASSLGPSGISYEQYF. This chain uses TRBV28 with TRBJ2-7; 7 bases align to TRBD2. The V and J ends lost 2 bases and 0 bases, in that order; junction bases with no gene match: 7. The germline V gene has CDR1 MDHEN and CDR2 SYDVKM. The CDR3 sequence is 16 residues long.

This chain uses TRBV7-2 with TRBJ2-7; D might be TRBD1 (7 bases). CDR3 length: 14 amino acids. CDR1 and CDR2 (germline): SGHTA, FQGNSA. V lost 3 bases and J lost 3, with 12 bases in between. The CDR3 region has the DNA TGTGCCAGCAGCTTGGGCAGGGGGGACTACGAGCAGTACTTC. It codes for CASSLGRGDYEQYF.

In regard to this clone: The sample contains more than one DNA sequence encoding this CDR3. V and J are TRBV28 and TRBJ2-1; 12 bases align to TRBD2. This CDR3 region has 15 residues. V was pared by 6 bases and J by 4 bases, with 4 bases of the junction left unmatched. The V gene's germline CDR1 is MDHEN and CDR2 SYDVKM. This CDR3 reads CASSLTSGRYNEQFF. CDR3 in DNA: TGTGCCAGCAGCCTGACTAGCGGGAGATACAATGAGCAGTTCTTC.

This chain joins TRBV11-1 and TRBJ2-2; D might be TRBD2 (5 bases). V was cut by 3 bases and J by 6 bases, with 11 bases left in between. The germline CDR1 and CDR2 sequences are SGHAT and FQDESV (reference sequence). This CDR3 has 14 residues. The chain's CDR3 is CASSFPVAPGELFF. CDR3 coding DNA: TGTGCCAGCAGCTTTCCGGTAGCGCCCGGGGAGCTGTTTTTT.

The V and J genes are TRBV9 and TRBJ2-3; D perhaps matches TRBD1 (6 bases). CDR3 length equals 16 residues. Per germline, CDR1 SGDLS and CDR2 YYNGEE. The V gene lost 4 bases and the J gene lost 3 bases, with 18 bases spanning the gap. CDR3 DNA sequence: TGTGCCAGCAGCCCCATTGGGGGCCCTTCGACAGATACGCAGTATTTT. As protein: CASSPIGGPSTDTQYF.

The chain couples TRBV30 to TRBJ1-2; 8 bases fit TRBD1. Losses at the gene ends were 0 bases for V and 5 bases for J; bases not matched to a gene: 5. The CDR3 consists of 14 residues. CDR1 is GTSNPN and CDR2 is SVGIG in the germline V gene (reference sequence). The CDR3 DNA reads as TGTGCCTGGAGTGTCCGACAGGGGCGGTATGGCTACACCTTC. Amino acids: CAWSVRQGRYGYTF.

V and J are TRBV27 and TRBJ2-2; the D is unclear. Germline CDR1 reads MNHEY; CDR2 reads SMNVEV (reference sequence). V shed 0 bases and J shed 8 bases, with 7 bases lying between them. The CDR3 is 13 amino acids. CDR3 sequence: CASSLSQLGELFF. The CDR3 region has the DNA TGTGCCAGCAGTTTATCCCAGTTGGGGGAGCTGTTTTTT.

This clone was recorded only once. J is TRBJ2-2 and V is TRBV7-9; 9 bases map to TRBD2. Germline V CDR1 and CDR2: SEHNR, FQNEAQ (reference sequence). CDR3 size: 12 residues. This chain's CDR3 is CGSGSWTGELFF. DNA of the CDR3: TGTGGTAGCGGGAGTTGGACCGGGGAGCTGTTTTTT.

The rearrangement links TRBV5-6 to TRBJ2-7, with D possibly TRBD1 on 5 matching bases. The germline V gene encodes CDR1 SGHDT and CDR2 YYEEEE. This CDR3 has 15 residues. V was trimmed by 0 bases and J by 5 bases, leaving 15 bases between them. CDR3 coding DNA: TGTGCCAGCAGCTTGGGACAGTGGATAAGAAACGAGCAGTACTTC. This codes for CASSLGQWIRNEQYF.

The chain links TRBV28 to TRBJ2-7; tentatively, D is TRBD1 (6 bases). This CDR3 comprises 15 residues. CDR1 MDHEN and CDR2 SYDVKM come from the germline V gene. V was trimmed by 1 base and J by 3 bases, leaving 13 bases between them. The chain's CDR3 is CASSLYRDTHYEQYF. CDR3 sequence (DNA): TGTGCCAGCAGTTTATACCGGGACACCCACTACGAGCAGTACTTC. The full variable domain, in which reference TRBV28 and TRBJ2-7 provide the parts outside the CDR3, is DVKVTQSSRYLVKRTGEKVFLECVQDMDHENMFWYRQDPGLGLRLIYFSYDVKMKEKGDIPEGYSVSREKKERFSLILESASTNQTSMYLCASSLYRDTHYEQYFGPGTRLTVT.

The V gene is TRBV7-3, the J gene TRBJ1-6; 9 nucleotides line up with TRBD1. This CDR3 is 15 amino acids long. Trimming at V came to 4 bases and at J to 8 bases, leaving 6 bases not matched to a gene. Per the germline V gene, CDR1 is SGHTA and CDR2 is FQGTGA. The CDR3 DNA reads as TGTGCCAGCAGCTCCCAACAGGGGGCCGATTCACCCCTCCACTTT. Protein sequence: CASSSQQGADSPLHF.

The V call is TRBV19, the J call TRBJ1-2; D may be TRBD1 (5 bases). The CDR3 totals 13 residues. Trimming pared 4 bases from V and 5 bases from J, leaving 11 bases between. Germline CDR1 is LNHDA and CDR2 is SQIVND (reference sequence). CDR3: CASSKGREYGYTF. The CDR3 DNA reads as TGTGCCAGTAGTAAGGGGCGCGAATATGGCTACACCTTC.

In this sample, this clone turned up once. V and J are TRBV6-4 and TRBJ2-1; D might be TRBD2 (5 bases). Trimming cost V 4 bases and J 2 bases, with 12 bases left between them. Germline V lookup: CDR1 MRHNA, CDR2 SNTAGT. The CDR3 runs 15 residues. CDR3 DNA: TGTGCCAGCAGTGCGCTAGCCGGGACCTACAATGAGCAGTTCTTC. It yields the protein CASSALAGTYNEQFF.

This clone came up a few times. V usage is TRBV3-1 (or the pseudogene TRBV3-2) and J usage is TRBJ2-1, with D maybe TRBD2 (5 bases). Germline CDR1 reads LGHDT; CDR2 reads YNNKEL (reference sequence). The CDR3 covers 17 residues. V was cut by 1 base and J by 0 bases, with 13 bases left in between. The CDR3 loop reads CASSQVPSGSSYNEQFF. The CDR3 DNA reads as TGTGCCAGCAGCCAAGTCCCCAGCGGAAGCTCCTACAATGAGCAGTTCTTC.

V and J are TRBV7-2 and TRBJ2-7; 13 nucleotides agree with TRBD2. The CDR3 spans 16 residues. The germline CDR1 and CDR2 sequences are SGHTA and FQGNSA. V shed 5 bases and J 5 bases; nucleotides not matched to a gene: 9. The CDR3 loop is CASSPRLAGGAHEQYF. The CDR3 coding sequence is TGTGCCAGCAGCCCGCGACTAGCGGGAGGCGCCCACGAGCAGTACTTC.

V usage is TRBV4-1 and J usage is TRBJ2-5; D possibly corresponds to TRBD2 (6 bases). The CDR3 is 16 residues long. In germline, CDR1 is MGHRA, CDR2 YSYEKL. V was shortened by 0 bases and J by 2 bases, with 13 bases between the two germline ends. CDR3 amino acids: CASSQESGSFQETQYF. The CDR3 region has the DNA TGCGCCAGCAGCCAAGAGAGCGGGTCTTTTCAAGAGACCCAGTACTTC.

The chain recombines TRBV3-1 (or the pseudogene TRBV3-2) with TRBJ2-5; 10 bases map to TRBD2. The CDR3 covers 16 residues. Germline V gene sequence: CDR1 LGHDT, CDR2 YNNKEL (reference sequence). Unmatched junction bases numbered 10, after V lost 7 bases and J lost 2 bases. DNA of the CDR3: TGTGCCAGCACCCCGGGGCTAGCGGGAGCTCAAGAGACCCAGTACTTC. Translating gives CASTPGLAGAQETQYF.

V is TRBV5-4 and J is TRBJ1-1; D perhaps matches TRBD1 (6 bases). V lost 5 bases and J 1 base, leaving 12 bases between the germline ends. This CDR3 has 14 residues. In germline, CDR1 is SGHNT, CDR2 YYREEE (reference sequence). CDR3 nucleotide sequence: TGTGCCAGCAGTTTCTCGACAGGGAACACTGAAGCTTTCTTT. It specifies CASSFSTGNTEAFF. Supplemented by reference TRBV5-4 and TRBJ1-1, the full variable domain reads ETGVTQSPTHLIKTRGQQVTLRCSSQSGHNTVSWYQQALGQGPQFIFQYYREEENGRGNFPPRFSGLQFPNYSSELNVNALELDDSALYLCASSFSTGNTEAFFGQGTRLTVV.

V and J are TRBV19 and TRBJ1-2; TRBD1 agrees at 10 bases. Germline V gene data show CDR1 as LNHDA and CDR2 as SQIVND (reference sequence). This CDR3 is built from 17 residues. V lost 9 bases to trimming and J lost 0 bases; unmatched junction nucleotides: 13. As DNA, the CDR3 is TGTGCCAGCGGATCCTGGGACAGGGGACCCACTAACTATGGCTACACCTTC. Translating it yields CASGSWDRGPTNYGYTF.

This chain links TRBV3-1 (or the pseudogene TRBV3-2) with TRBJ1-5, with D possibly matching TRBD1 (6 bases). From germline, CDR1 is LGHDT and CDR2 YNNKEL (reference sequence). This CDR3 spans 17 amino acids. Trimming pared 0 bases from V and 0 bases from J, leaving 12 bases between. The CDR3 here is CASSQDLRGSSNQPQHF. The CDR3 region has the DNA TGTGCCAGCAGCCAAGATCTTAGGGGGAGTAGCAATCAGCCCCAGCATTTT.

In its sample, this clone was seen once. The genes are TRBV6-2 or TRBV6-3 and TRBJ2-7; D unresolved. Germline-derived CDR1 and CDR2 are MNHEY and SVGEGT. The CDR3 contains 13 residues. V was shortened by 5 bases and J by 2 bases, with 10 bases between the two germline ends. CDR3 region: CASSKYSTYEQYF. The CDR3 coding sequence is TGTGCCAGCAGTAAATACAGTACCTACGAGCAGTACTTC.

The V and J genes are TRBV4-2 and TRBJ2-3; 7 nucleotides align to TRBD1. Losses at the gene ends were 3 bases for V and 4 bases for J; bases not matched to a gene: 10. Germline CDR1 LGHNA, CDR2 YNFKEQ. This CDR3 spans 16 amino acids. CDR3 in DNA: TGTGCCAGCAGCCACCCAAGGGGACAGACATCAGATACGCAGTATTTT. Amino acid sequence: CASSHPRGQTSDTQYF.

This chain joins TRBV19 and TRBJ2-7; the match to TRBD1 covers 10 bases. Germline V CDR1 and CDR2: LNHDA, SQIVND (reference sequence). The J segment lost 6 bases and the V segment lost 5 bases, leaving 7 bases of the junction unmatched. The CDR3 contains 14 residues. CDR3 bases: TGTGCCAGTAGTCAGATGGGACAGGGGCGCGAGCAGTACTTC. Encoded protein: CASSQMGQGREQYF.